The subject of this entry is one T cell receptor (beta chain). Its specific antigen is unknown. No per-base quality is available; no much larger clone lies one base away. The data are from a study of shared clonotypes between healthy human individuals (dated by TCRdb to the early 2020s). For context, the study as a whole: Three men and a couple of women, aged 18 to 49 years, made up the cohort. For each donor, CD4 naive and CD4 memory were each run on three plates, CD8 naive on two plates, and CD8 memory on one plate. Blood TCR repertoires of roughly five healthy adults were deeply sequenced to estimate repertoire size and the extent of clonotype sharing between individuals. Different laboratories and diverse techniques were used to prepare libraries and sequence TCR repertoires, to increase sequencing depth and limit assay-specific biases. Leukapheresis yielded between about 0.94 and 10 billion PBMCs per donor.

The investigation overall reported the following: Because the study included a small number of donors, the genetic and exposure-history diversity represented was limited. Pairwise subsampling indicated that sequencing depth was expected to affect the degree of clonotype sharing among donors. Naive subsets generally had larger estimated clonotype richness than memory subsets did. Sharing across four donors was observed for roughly 5.4% of naive CD4, under 4% of naive CD8, about 2.3% of memory CD4, and over 0.3% of memory CD8 clonotypes. Sampling was restricted to blood, and TCR repertoires in tissues likely differ from the TCR repertoires found in blood. Even with the large sequencing depth, rarefaction of the sorted-subset datasets indicated that sequencing was incomplete. Compared with non-shared clonotypes, clonotypes shared by all four sorted-subset donors had higher generation probabilities.

CD8 naive samples were obtained by positive selection for CCR7 among CD45RO-negative cells, yielding a CD45RA+CCR7+ population from which TemRA cells were excluded. The donors were healthy, HIV-negative adults with no recently reported acute infections or vaccinations. Every donor was a Caucasian adult residing in Nashville, Tennessee, USA. Blood was collected by leukapheresis, and PBMCs were isolated by Ficoll-Histopaque density gradient centrifugation and then cryopreserved in liquid nitrogen vapor phase. Purity and quantity of every magnetically sorted T cell population were checked by analytical flow cytometry. Genomic DNA was isolated from each sorted fraction and quantified by UV absorbance on a Nanodrop 2000c. Using the deep immunoSEQ assay, TCR CDR3 regions were amplified from genomic DNA by multiplex PCR. Genomic DNA extracted from each cell subset was distributed evenly over all wells of several immunoSEQ 96-well plates, and each plate served as one replicate. For sorted subsets, roughly 0.2 ug genomic DNA, equal to some 28,000 T cell genomes, was loaded into each replicate PCR. Purified libraries were quantified with a Qubit 3.0 fluorometer, sized on a Bioanalyzer 2100, and re-quantified with the KAPA Library Quantification kit. Each immunoSEQ 96-well plate was sequenced on its own single-read 150-cycle Illumina NextSeq 550 flow cell. The authors processed their data as follows. Because the immunoSEQ output included only junctional sequences and no quality scores, the filtering could not be the same as the filtering used for full-length reads. Sequences were annotated with PyIR, a Python wrapper for IgBLAST v1.9, and V/J genes and CDR3 were assigned using IMGT germline references. Reads were removed for weak V/J assignments (E-value above 1e-6), missing CDR3, stop codons, out-of-frame junctions, or ambiguous translated residues. V3J clonotypes were defined by identical inferred V gene, J gene, and CDR3 amino acid sequence. Percentage overlap between repertoires was computed as shared unique clonotypes divided by the size of the smaller repertoire. Repertoire richness was assessed with RTK rarefaction, the Chao1 estimator, and Recon v2.1 estimates of unobserved clonotypes. OLGA was used to compute generation probabilities for all TCRbeta clonotypes that the gDNA method yielded from a few donors. Entries here come from immuneACCESS through TCRdb and include only in-frame sequences with V and J called. Some clones fail to appear in such tables; in the studies checked, an unresolved V gene covers under half of the shortfall, and the cause of the remainder is unknown. Clone size and V and J calls were adopted from that table, with D and trimming inferred from the DNA. The sample data list around 600,000 clones, and 95% of these were observed just once. 0.11% of the sample belongs to the ten largest clones.

From the germline V gene (reference sequence), CDR1 is SEHNR and CDR2 is FQNEAQ. Including the terminal cysteine and phenylalanine, the CDR3 comprises 15 residues. Left in the record is the CDR3 DNA by itself, 45 bases read in frame from the first base. V is cut by 5 bases and J by 8 bases, and the space between the germline ends is 18 bases. The origin of this receptor is a woman under 40 in good health. The sequence links TRBV7-9 to TRBJ2-2, with the D gene not confidently named. The specimen sequenced was naive CD8+ T cells sorted from blood. The sample's cell subset or site, from its label and the paper: CD45RA+CCR7+. The DNA is as follows: TGTGCCAGCAGCGCGACGATAGGAGCTGCTGGGGAGCTGTTTTTT. It is translated as CASSATIGAAGELFF. The variable domain in full, with residues beyond the CDR3 obtained from the reference TRBV7-9 and TRBJ2-2 genes, is DTGVSQNPRHKITKRGQNVTFRCDPISEHNRLYWYRQTLGQGPEFLTYFQNEAQLEKSRLLSDRFSAERPKGSFSTLEIQRTEQGDSAMYLCASSATIGAAGELFFGEGSRLTVL.